In its sample, the clone carrying this TCR beta chain was seen a few times. The entry originates in a study of T-cell reconstitution after alpha-beta-depleted transplantation in children. Per germline, CDR1 MDHEN and CDR2 SYDVKM. The CDR3 spans 12 residues. V lost 5 bases, J lost 6 bases, and 10 bases lay in between. Unique molecular identifiers were incorporated when the TCRbeta library was constructed. TCRdb redid the calling of the PCR reads with MiXCR, one entry per CDR3 protein. The sample consists of around 500,000 distinct CDR3 sequences, roughly 24% of them appearing once. The sample in question was PBMCs, mostly from graft donor cells, obtained 360 days after TCRalphabeta/CD19-depleted stem cell transplant. This sequence originates from a boy under two years old who had a stem cell transplant for acute myeloid leukemia, so the T cells may come from the graft donor. The chain joins TRBV28 to TRBJ1-2; unclear D gene. CDR3 amino acids: CASSPPPHGYTF. The CDR3 DNA sequence: TGTGCCAGCAGTCCGCCGCCCCATGGCTACACCTTC.